Included here is one T cell receptor (beta chain) sequence, with context. This record belongs to a study of blood T cell repertoires in COVID-19. Study context: Acute-phase and convalescent COVID-19 samples originated in the United States, Italy and Spain.

There are 17 residues in the CDR3. Germline CDR1 reads SGHNT; CDR2 reads YYREEE (reference sequence). V shed 1 base and J shed 0 bases, with 17 bases lying between them. TCRdb's copy holds only in-frame clones and misses some; the assay was immunoSEQ multiplex PCR. This sample yields 300,000 to 350,000 clones, of which roughly 90% are seen a single time; roughly 9.9% belongs to the top ten. The clonotype was recovered from a man aged 30 to 45 with COVID-19, enrolled during active disease. This sequence joins TRBV5-4 and TRBJ2-7; D is possibly TRBD2 (6 bases). The sample consisted of peripheral blood. The CDR3 nucleotides read TGTGCCAGCAGCTTGCCGGGGTCGGACGGGAGCTCCTACGAGCAGTACTTC. Encoded protein: CASSLPGSDGSSYEQYF.